This section outlines one T cell receptor (beta chain) sequence together with its context. Its antigen remains unknown. Through template switching, a universal primer site was introduced, and the cDNA contained unique molecular identifiers. Using its own MiXCR run on the 5' RACE reads, TCRdb lists one record per CDR3 protein. The data hold about 890,000 distinct CDR3 sequences, with 12% observed a single time. Germline V lookup: CDR1 ENHRY, CDR2 SYGVKD. The CDR3 runs 14 residues. V was pared by 0 bases and J by 3 bases, with 6 bases between. The data were obtained in a study of identical twins. Study-level points and caveats: Beta out-of-frame twin sharing showed a weaker excess.

The sample also formed part of further work on yellow fever vaccine responses in identical twins.

The rearrangement links TRBV10-3 to TRBJ2-1; no reliable D call. Sequencing was done on a sample of PBMCs. The sequence was obtained from a woman aged 18-35 years in good health. For the CDR3, the DNA is TGTGCCATCAGTGAGTCCTTAGTCTACAATGAGCAGTTCTTC. It codes for CAISESLVYNEQFF.